A selection of T cell receptor beta chains follows, all from one sample in a study of T cell repertoires in cytomegalovirus infection. No antigens are known for them. TCRdb re-analysed the reads in MiXCR, keeping a single row per CDR3 protein. In the table there are 570,000 or so distinct CDR3 sequences, 40% of which are singletons. Sequencing was performed on cultured PBMCs, taken from culture after CMV antigen stimulation. These receptors originate from a human donor in good health (CMV status not recorded). Some clones in this sample may be carry-over from other donors' samples. Each CDR3 is given without its conserved first and last residue.

>TRBV7-2|TRBJ2-3
ASIPYNTDTQY
>TRBV20-1|TRBJ1-5
SARGESNQPQH
>TRBV7-8|TRBJ1-3
ASSRNINAYSGNTIY
>TRBV7-6|TRBJ2-1
ASSSSAPNEQF
>TRBV12-3/TRBV12-4|TRBJ2-7
ASSGTSGRAYVGEQY
>TRBV7-2|TRBJ2-1
ASSRKGGANGEQF
>TRBV4-1|TRBJ2-7
ASSQDSVLGGHEQY
>TRBV7-2|TRBJ2-3
ASSLTSGGADTHY
>TRBV28|TRBJ2-1
ASSLAGTSGDEQF
>TRBV6-5|TRBJ2-3
ATSRGLRGYTDTQY
>TRBV7-2|TRBJ2-1
ASSLARTGEF
>TRBV7-2|TRBJ1-4
ASSPARATNEKLF
>TRBV6-2/TRBV6-3|TRBJ2-1
ASSYSRGTHTNEQF
>TRBV7-2|TRBJ2-1
ASNVPTSGYNEQF
>TRBV7-8|TRBJ2-1
ASSLEFVGGIPYNEQF
>TRBV12-3/TRBV12-4|TRBJ2-2
ASSPPGRLGTGELF
>TRBV19|TRBJ2-1
ASSHWTGDMGNEQF
>TRBV7-6|TRBJ2-7
ASSLGTGPVSYEQY
>TRBV6-6|TRBJ1-1
ASTTQGANTEAF
>TRBV6-8|TRBJ1-1
ASSWGGTEAF
>TRBV20-1|TRBJ2-3
SASHRTADTQY
>TRBV6-1|TRBJ2-2
AVQGPPGELF
>TRBV10-3|TRBJ1-2
AISPYRAQDYGYT
>TRBV20-1|TRBJ2-2
SARGSPGTGELF
>TRBV12-5|TRBJ2-5
ASGYSETQY
>TRBV5-5|TRBJ2-3
ASSFLGLAGAGSTDTQY
>TRBV7-4|TRBJ2-7
ASSSRSGSSYEQY
>TRBV19|TRBJ2-7
ASSLGPGGEQY
>TRBV7-6|TRBJ2-7
ASSLDSTYEQY
>TRBV6-1|TRBJ1-2
ASSYGGQPYGYT
>TRBV29-1|TRBJ2-4
SVVAGTAKNIQY
>TRBV29-1|TRBJ1-1
SAVKGRYTEAF
>TRBV27|TRBJ1-2
ASSRTGFNYGYT
>TRBV15|TRBJ1-2
ATSRDLNSYGYT
>TRBV4-1|TRBJ2-3
ASSHILGGAASTDTQY
>TRBV7-6|TRBJ2-7
ASSLLEGEQY
>TRBV28|TRBJ1-2
ASSLVAGTYGYT
>TRBV7-8|TRBJ2-1
ASSFPGIDEQF
>TRBV12-3/TRBV12-4|TRBJ2-2
ASSFGGGAGVYTGELF
>TRBV2|TRBJ2-5
ASSERAETQY
>TRBV7-6|TRBJ2-4
ASSLAGGKNIQY
>TRBV12-3/TRBV12-4|TRBJ1-2
ASSLALDTYGYT
>TRBV7-9|TRBJ1-1
ASSPGQEGGEAF
>TRBV7-2|TRBJ2-2
ASSVSYLAGVTGELF
>TRBV20-1|TRBJ2-3
SALHPGLRTQY
>TRBV19|TRBJ2-1
ASTPGRESEQF
>TRBV6-5|TRBJ1-4
ASGRTTNEKLF
>TRBV7-2|TRBJ2-3
ASSPADGTDTQY
>TRBV7-9|TRBJ1-1
ASSLAPGGLDTEAF